Included here is one T cell receptor beta chain sequence, with context. The sample belongs to a study of blood T cell repertoires in COVID-19. About the study: Whether acute or convalescent, the COVID-19 samples came from the United States, Italy and Spain. PBMCs, B-cell-depleted T cells, or T cells provided the cDNA or gDNA that made up the material.

The CDR3 totals 12 residues. Trimming cost V 9 bases and J 4 bases, with 10 bases left between them. Per the germline V gene, CDR1 is SNHLY and CDR2 is FYNNEI. TCRdb's copy holds only in-frame clones and misses some; the assay was immunoSEQ multiplex PCR. The sample contains more than 200,000 clones, about 88% of which appear only once. Source material: peripheral blood. The sequence was obtained from a man between 65 and 85 years old with acute or convalescent COVID-19. V and J are TRBV2 and TRBJ2-1, with a possible D match to TRBD2 (6 bases). CDR3 nucleotide sequence: TGTGCCAGTCAGGACTATTACAATGAGCAGTTCTTC. Amino acid sequence: CASQDYYNEQFF.